This TCR beta chain is drawn from a study of T-cell memory formation after mild COVID-19. Across the study: Largely donor-specific sequence clusters came from a couple of donors.

The germline V and J ends were trimmed by 8 bases and 0 bases, with 10 bases remaining between them. The V gene's germline CDR1 is LNHNV and CDR2 YYDKDF (reference sequence). The length of the CDR3 is 14 residues. TCRdb re-called the 5' RACE reads with MiXCR, one entry per CDR3 protein. The sample lists about 29,000 distinct CDR3 sequences, 15% to 20% occurring once. By proportion, this clonotype is medium-sized. Its matching antigen is unknown. Whole-study findings and limits: Day 15 to 85 contractors were CD4/CD8 balanced; later expanders leaned CD4+. That cross-reactive memory joined was suggested by some responding clones appearing in pre-infection memory.

V usage is TRBV15 and J usage is TRBJ2-2; unclear D gene. The specimen was PBMCs or a T cell subset sorted from them (not recorded which). The receptor was derived from an adult who had mild COVID-19 (a few samples of this study predate the infection). Cell type and time point are not known. CDR3 in amino acids: CATSAGPNTGELFF. DNA of the CDR3: TGTGCCACCTCGGCCGGACCGAACACCGGGGAGCTGTTTTTT.